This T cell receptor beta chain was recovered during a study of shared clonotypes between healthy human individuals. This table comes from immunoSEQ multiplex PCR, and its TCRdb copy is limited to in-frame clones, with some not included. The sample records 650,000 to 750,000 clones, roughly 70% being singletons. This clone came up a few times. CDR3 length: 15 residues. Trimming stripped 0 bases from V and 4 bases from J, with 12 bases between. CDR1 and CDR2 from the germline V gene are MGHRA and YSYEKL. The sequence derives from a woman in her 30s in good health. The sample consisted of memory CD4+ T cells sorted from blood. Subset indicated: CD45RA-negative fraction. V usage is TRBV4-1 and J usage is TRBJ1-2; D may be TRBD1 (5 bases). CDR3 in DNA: TGCGCCAGCAGCCAAGATCGGGCAGGGATCTATGGCTACACCTTC. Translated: CASSQDRAGIYGYTF.